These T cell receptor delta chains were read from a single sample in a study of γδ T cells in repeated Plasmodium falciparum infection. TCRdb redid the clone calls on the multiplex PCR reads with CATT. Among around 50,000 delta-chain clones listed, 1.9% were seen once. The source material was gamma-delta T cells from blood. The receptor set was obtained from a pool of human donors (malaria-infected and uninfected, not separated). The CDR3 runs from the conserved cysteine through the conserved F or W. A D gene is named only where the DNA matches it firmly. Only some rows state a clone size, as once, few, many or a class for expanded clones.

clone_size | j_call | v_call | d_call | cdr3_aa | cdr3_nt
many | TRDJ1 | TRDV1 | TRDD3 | CALGEIAFWGILPDKLIF | TGTGCTCTTGGGGAAATCGCGTTTTGGGGGATCCTCCCCGATAAACTCATCTTT
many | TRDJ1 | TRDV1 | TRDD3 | CALGDSSSYWGIRVYKLIF | TGTGCTCTTGGGGATTCGTCCTCGTACTGGGGGATACGCGTTTATAAACTCATCTTT
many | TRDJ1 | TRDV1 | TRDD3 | CALGESHFFFPSFLGDSGYTDKLIF | TGTGCTCTTGGGGAATCACACTTCTTCTTCCCCTCCTTTCTGGGGGATTCGGGTTACACCGATAAACTCATCTTT
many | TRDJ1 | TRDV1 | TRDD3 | CALGELFCVCGGYTDKLIF | TGTGCTCTTGGGGAGCTCTTCTGCGTTTGTGGGGGATATACCGATAAACTCATCTTT
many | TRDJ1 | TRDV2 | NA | CACDSIALPRVHGPPRGTDKLIF | TGTGCCTGTGACTCCATAGCTCTTCCGAGGGTCCACGGCCCCCCGCGTGGGACCGATAAACTCATCTTT
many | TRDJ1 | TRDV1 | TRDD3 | CALGGTLRPPILGDTSLYTDKLIF | TGTGCTCTTGGGGGAACCCTTCGACCTCCCATACTGGGGGATACCTCACTATACACCGATAAACTCATCTTT
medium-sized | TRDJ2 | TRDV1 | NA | CALGELPLPPWGFTLTAQLFF | TGTGCTCTTGGGGAGCTACCCCTTCCCCCCTGGGGGTTTACTTTGACAGCACAACTCTTCTTT
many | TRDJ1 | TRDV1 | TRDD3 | CALGEGLPNAGGYLGDKLIF | TGTGCTCTTGGGGAAGGTCTTCCTAATGCTGGGGGATACTTAGGCGATAAACTCATCTTT
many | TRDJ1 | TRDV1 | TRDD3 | CALGEQYLQSLVLGDWITDKLIF | TGTGCTCTTGGGGAACAGTATCTTCAATCCCTTGTACTGGGGGACTGGATTACTGATAAACTCATCTTT
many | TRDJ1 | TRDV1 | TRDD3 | CALGELGRAPSPYWGIPRTDKLIF | TGTGCTCTTGGGGAACTGGGTAGGGCGCCCTCTCCTTACTGGGGGATACCCCGCACCGATAAACTCATCTTT
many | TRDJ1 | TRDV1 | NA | CALGEQLLRPSNYWGSYTDKLIF | TGTGCTCTTGGGGAACAGCTCCTACGCCCATCAAATTACTGGGGATCGTACACCGATAAACTCATCTTT
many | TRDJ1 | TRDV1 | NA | CALGRRLFALIGGAGPFYTDKLIF | TGTGCTCTTGGGCGTCGACTTTTCGCCCTGATCGGAGGCGCAGGTCCCTTTTACACCGATAAACTCATCTTT
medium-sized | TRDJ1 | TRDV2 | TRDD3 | CACDNVLGDNTRPGKLIF | TGTGCCTGTGACAACGTACTGGGGGATAATACTAGGCCGGGTAAACTCATCTTT
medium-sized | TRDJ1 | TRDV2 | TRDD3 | CACDTLVPTIVLGDHTDKLIF | TGTGCCTGTGACACTCTTGTTCCTACTATCGTACTGGGGGACCACACCGATAAACTCATCTTT
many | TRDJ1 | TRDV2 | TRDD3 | CACDVLGGSYTDKLIF | TGTGCCTGTGACGTACTGGGGGGGTCCTACACCGATAAACTCATCTTT
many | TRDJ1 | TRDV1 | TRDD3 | CALGELVPSRTGGFGTDKLIF | TGTGCTCTTGGGGAACTAGTTCCTAGCCGTACTGGGGGATTTGGGACCGATAAACTCATCTTT
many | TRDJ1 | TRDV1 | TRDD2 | CALGAHRPSYLKYTDKLIF | TGTGCTCTTGGGGCCCACAGGCCTTCCTATCTCAAGTACACCGATAAACTCATCTTT
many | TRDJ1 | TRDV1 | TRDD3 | CALGTTTPFLTGTGGYTDKLIF | TGTGCTCTTGGGACTACAACTCCATTTTTAACGGGTACTGGGGGATACACCGATAAACTCATCTTT
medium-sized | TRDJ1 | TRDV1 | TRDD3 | CALGEGQLSVLGDTYTDKLIF | TGTGCTCTTGGGGAAGGTCAACTATCCGTACTGGGGGATACGTACACCGATAAACTCATCTTT
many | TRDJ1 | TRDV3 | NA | CAFPRSYLVGAYTDKLIF | TGTGCCTTTCCTCGATCCTACCTAGTGGGGGCTTACACCGATAAACTCATCTTT
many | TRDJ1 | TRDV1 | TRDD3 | CALGEPATPHLGIRLGYTDKLIF | TGTGCTCTTGGGGAACCGGCCACTCCGCATTTGGGGATACGCTTGGGGTACACCGATAAACTCATCTTT
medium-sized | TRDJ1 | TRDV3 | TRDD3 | CAFLSTGGYKADKLIF | TGTGCCTTCCTGAGTACTGGGGGATACAAAGCCGATAAACTCATCTTT
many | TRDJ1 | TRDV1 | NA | CALGEGPLILLGSTDKLIF | TGTGCTCTTGGGGAAGGGCCCCTCATCCTACTGGGGAGTACCGATAAACTCATCTTT
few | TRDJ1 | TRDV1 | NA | CALGIPLPTSGYWGTNLVPDKLIF | TGTGCTCTTGGGATACCCCTTCCTACCTCGGGTTACTGGGGGACCAATCTGGTCCCCGACAAACTCATCTTT
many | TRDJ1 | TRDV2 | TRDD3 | CACDVLLGDTRTDKLIF | TGTGCCTGTGACGTACTACTGGGGGATACTCGCACCGATAAACTCATCTTT
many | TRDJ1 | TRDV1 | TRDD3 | CALGAHVGGYGDTDKLIF | TGTGCTCTTGGGGCCCACGTAGGGGGATACGGTGACACCGATAAACTCATCTTT
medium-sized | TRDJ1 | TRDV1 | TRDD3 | CALGHYIPVFDWGIVDLYTDKLIF | TGTGCTCTTGGGCACTACATACCCGTTTTCGACTGGGGGATAGTGGACCTGTACACCGATAAACTCATCTTT
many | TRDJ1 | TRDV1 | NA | CALGGRPPSFTGSYTDKLIF | TGTGCTCTTGGGGGACGGCCTCCCTCCTTTACTGGGAGTTACACCGATAAACTCATCTTT
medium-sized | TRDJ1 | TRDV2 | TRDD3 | CACDTLETGDTGRSDKLIF | TGTGCCTGTGACACGTTGGAAACCGGGGATACGGGGAGATCCGATAAACTCATCTTT
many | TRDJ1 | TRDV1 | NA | CALGEPSVLREWGPPYTDKLIF | TGTGCTCTTGGGGAACCATCGGTCCTACGTGAATGGGGGCCCCCATACACCGATAAACTCATCTTT
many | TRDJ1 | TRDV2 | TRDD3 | CACDTLSWGTNNKKLIF | TGTGCCTGTGACACCCTCAGCTGGGGGACAAACAATAAAAAACTCATCTTT
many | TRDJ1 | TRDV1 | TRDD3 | CALGGPSLDYWGIRRTRYTDKLIF | TGTGCTCTTGGGGGACCGAGTCTCGACTACTGGGGGATACGCCGTACTCGGTACACCGATAAACTCATCTTT
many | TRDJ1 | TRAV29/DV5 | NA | CAAKLTLSYTGGLQADKLIF | TGTGCAGCGAAGCTTACCCTTTCCTACACTGGGGGCCTGCAGGCCGATAAACTCATCTTT
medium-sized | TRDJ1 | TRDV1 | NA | CALGTPLTYTDKLIF | TGTGCTCTTGGGACCCCCCTAACGTACACCGATAAACTCATCTTT
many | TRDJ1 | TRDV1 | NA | CALGTHFSFLPLGMYTDKLIF | TGTGCTCTTGGGACCCACTTTTCTTTCCTACCGCTGGGGATGTACACCGATAAACTCATCTTT
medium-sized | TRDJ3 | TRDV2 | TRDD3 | CACDADWGIPYSSWDTRQMFF | TGTGCCTGTGACGCGGACTGGGGGATACCTTACAGCTCCTGGGACACCCGACAGATGTTTTTC
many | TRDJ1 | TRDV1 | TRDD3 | CALGEHPLRFTYPGALLGDTRELIF | TGTGCTCTTGGGGAGCACCCGCTCCGTTTTACCTACCCCGGGGCGTTACTGGGGGATACGCGCGAGCTCATCTTT
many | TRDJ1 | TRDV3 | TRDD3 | CASLLGIVDTDKLIF | TGTGCCTCTTTACTGGGGATAGTGGACACCGATAAACTCATCTTT
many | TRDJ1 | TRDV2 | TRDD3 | CACDQLGDKYNDKLIF | TGTGCCTGTGACCAACTGGGGGATAAGTATAACGATAAACTCATCTTT
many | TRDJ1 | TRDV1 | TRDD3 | CALGERGWGTLSDKLIF | TGTGCTCTTGGGGAACGGGGTTGGGGGACCCTCAGCGATAAACTCATCTTT
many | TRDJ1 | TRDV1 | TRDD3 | CALGDPSFLLGLGDTKKSQGKLIF | TGTGCTCTTGGGGATCCCTCATTCCTACTCGGGCTGGGGGATACGAAAAAATCGCAGGGTAAACTCATCTTT
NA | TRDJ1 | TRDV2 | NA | CACDALSSDKLIF | TGCGCCTGTGACGCCCTTTCGTCCGATAAACTCATCTTT
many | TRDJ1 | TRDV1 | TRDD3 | CALGELIGRLGDTYTDKLIF | TGTGCTCTTGGGGAACTGATAGGCCGACTGGGGGATACTTACACCGATAAACTCATCTTT
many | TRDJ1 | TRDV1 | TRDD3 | CALGEKRGIRCGLIF | TGTGCTCTTGGGGAAAAGCGGGGGATACGCTGCGGACTCATCTTT
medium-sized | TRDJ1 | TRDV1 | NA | CALGFLPLSYWGLRYTDKLIF | TGTGCTCTTGGCTTCCTACCCCTGTCGTACTGGGGGCTCCGGTACACCGATAAACTCATCTTT
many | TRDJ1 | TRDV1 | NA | CALGELLTDWFRRYTDKLIF | TGTGCTCTTGGGGAACTCCTAACAGATTGGTTCAGGAGGTACACCGATAAACTCATCTTT
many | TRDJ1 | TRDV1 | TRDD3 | CALGEPASYLLGDRLYTDKLIF | TGTGCTCTTGGGGAACCGGCCTCCTATTTGTTGGGGGACCGACTGTACACCGATAAACTCATCTTT
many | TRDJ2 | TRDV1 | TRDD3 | CALGELWPPWLTLGDSLTAQLFF | TGTGCTCTTGGGGAACTATGGCCACCATGGTTAACGTTGGGGGACTCTTTGACAGCACAACTCTTCTTT
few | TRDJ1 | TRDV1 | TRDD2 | CSLGEYPFLGDTINPYTDKLIF | TGTTCTCTTGGGGAGTATCCCTTCCTTGGAGATACTATCAACCCCTACACCGATAAACTCATCTTT
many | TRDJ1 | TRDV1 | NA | CALGELDNLRLGGTDKLIF | TGTGCTCTTGGGGAACTTGACAACCTTCGATTGGGGGGCACCGATAAACTCATCTTT
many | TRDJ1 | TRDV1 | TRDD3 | CALGELEYFPRTGGYTPDKLIF | TGTGCTCTTGGGGAACTGGAATACTTCCCTCGTACTGGGGGATACACCCCCGATAAACTCATCTTT